This T cell receptor (beta chain) was captured in a study of T-cell reconstitution after alpha-beta-depleted transplantation in children. The J segment lost 0 bases and the V segment lost 4 bases, leaving 13 bases of the junction unmatched. The CDR3 covers 19 residues. Germline CDR1 and CDR2: SGDLS and YYNGEE. Unique molecular identifiers were incorporated into the prepared TCRbeta library. TCRdb independently ran MiXCR on the PCR reads; one entry per CDR3 protein. Of some 530,000 distinct CDR3 sequences listed, about 12% are singletons. The chain links TRBV9 to TRBJ2-1; 10 bases map to TRBD2. Source: PBMCs from the stem cell graft donor, taken from the stem cell graft. The clonotype was recovered from a human donor who donated a stem cell graft to a child with combined immunodeficiency. In DNA form, the CDR3 reads TGTGCCAGCAGCCCCTCGACTAGCGGGCCTTTTAGCTCCTACAATGAGCAGTTCTTC. Translation: CASSPSTSGPFSSYNEQFF.